What follows are 24 T cell receptor beta chains derived from one specimen sequenced in a study of T cell clonality in common variable immunodeficiency. TCRdb's copy holds only in-frame clones and misses some; the assay was immunoSEQ multiplex PCR. The sample shows approximately 30,000 clones, none of them appearing just once. Sequencing was carried out using peripheral blood mononuclear cells. The receptors come from a person between 18 and 69 years old in good health.

This clone was observed at least ten times. Incomplete CDR3 DNA: TGTGCCTGGAGTGATGTAGCGGGGGGCCCCGGGGTGACC. Its translation is CAWSDVAGGPGVT. The CDR3, in full, reads CAWSDVAGGPGVTQYF. The chain combines TRBV30 with TRBJ2-5; TRBD2 matches 10 bases. The observed sequence ends 3 residues before the CDR3 terminus, with the missing tail filled in from the germline J gene. The length of the CDR3 is 16 residues. V trimming: 1 base; J trimming: 7 bases; junction bases outside the gene matches: 12. Germline V gene sequence: CDR1 GTSNPN, CDR2 SVGIG (reference sequence).

There are many counts of this clone. The sequenced fragment ends 3 residues before the CDR3 boundary, so the rest is inferred from the germline J gene. This chain uses TRBV2 with TRBJ2-2, with D maybe TRBD1 (5 bases). Trimming removed 9 bases at V and 6 bases at J, with 17 bases between. CDR1 SNHLY and CDR2 FYNNEI come from the germline V gene. The CDR3 contains 14 residues. The CDR3 loop reads CASLFLGDSGELFF. CDR3 DNA, as far as it was read: TGTGCCAGTCTATTTTTAGGGGATTCCGGGGAG.

This clone was seen at least ten times. The read comes to an end 3 residues before the CDR3 does, leaving the germline J gene to fill in the end. The chain combines TRBV20-1 with TRBJ2-3, with 10 bases fitting TRBD2. The ends lost 0 bases at V and 3 bases at J; junction bases unmatched: 6. The CDR3 has 16 residues. The germline CDR1 and CDR2 sequences are DFQATT and SNEGSKA (reference sequence). The covered CDR3 bases are TGCAGTGCTAGAGATCCCTTTAGCGGGAGGACAGATACG. Its translation is CSARDPFSGRTDT. The CDR3 reads in full as CSARDPFSGRTDTQYF.

This clone showed up just a few times. With the read ending 3 residues before the CDR3 end, the germline J gene is used to fill in that end. The J gene is TRBJ1-5, the V gene TRBV19; 8 nucleotides line up with TRBD1. The germline gives CDR1 LNHDA, CDR2 SQIVND (reference sequence). With V trimmed by 7 bases and J by 5 bases, 19 bases remained unmatched. CDR3 length: 18 amino acids. CDR3 DNA (partial): TGTGCCAGTACACCTGGGACAGGAGGCCGGCGGTGGGATCAGCCC. This sequence encodes CASTPGTGGRRWDQP. The full CDR3 sequence reads CASTPGTGGRRWDQPQHF.

Many counts were recorded for this clone. Read coverage stops 3 residues before the CDR3 terminus; the germline J gene supplies the remainder. The rearrangement links TRBV20-1 to TRBJ2-3; TRBD2 agrees at 7 bases. The length of the CDR3 is 14 residues. The germline gives CDR1 DFQATT, CDR2 SNEGSKA (reference sequence). V was clipped by 4 bases and J by 3 bases; unmatched bases: 7. CDR3 bases read: TGCAGTGCTATGACGGGGGGAAGAACAGATACG. It codes for CSAMTGGRTDT. The whole CDR3 protein reads CSAMTGGRTDTQYF.

This clone was detected many times. Its ends do not fully match the called genes, so a read error is possible. This chain's CDR3 is CASSQDLRGARSYEQYF. The CDR3 bases that were read are TGCGCCAGCAGCCAAGATCTCAGAGGGGCAAGGTCCTACGAG. The chain combines TRBV4-2 with TRBJ2-7; the D call may be TRBD1 or TRBD2 (5 bases each). From the germline J gene comes the end of the CDR3, since the read stops 3 residues before it. The CDR3 is 17 residues long. Germline-derived CDR1 and CDR2 are LGHNA and YNFKEQ.

This clone was detected ten times or more. The CDR3 DNA, read in part, is TGCAGTGCTAGAGAAAACAGGGCAAGAAGGCCAGATACG. Encoded protein: CSARENRARRPDT. The complete CDR3 reads CSARENRARRPDTQYF. The chain carries TRBV20-1 and TRBJ2-3; weak D call: TRBD1 (6 bases). The sequenced fragment ends 3 residues before the CDR3 boundary, so the rest is inferred from the germline J gene. V was clipped by 0 bases and J by 4 bases, with 17 bases between them. This CDR3 region has 16 residues. CDR1 and CDR2 from the germline V gene are DFQATT and SNEGSKA (reference sequence).

Many counts were recorded for this clone. The sequence runs out 3 residues before the end of the CDR3; the remainder is reconstructed from the germline J gene. This specimen includes other DNA sequences encoding the same CDR3. The rearrangement joins TRBV20-1 to TRBJ2-4, with 8 bases lining up with TRBD1. This CDR3 region has 14 residues. Germline V gene data show CDR1 as DFQATT and CDR2 as SNEGSKA (reference sequence). V lost 6 bases and J lost 3; bases outside the gene matches: 7. The covered CDR3 bases are TGCAGTGCCCCGGACAGGGCAGGCAAAAACATT. It specifies CSAPDRAGKNI. The complete CDR3 sequence is CSAPDRAGKNIQYF.

This clone showed up many times. The read finishes 3 residues shy of the CDR3 end, and the germline J gene is used to complete it. The rearrangement uses TRBV5-1 and TRBJ2-1, with 10 bases identical to TRBD2. The length of the CDR3 is 15 residues. Germline CDR1 is SGHRS and CDR2 is YFSETQ. J lost 8 bases, V lost 3 bases, and 8 bases had no gene match. The sequenced CDR3 bases are TGCGCCAGCAGCTGGGGGACTAGCGTTCGGGATGAG. Translating it yields CASSWGTSVRDE. The entire CDR3 protein is CASSWGTSVRDEQFF. The complete variable domain, with remaining parts taken from reference TRBV5-1 and TRBJ2-1, reads KAGVTQTPRYLIKTRGQQVTLSCSPISGHRSVSWYQQTPGQGLQFLFEYFSETQRNKGNFPGRFSGRQFSNSRSEMNVSTLELGDSALYLCASSWGTSVRDEQFFGPGTRLTVL.

This clone was seen ten or more times. The CDR3 end is not reached by the read, which stops 3 residues before it; the germline J gene fills it in. This chain connects TRBV24-1 to TRBJ2-5; D uncertain. The V gene's germline CDR1 is KGHDR and CDR2 SFDVKD. V was shortened by 4 bases and J by 5 bases, with 13 bases between the two germline ends. The CDR3 runs 14 residues. The CDR3 sequence: CATSEGVRLETQYF. The covered CDR3 bases are TGTGCCACCAGTGAAGGAGTCAGGTTGGAGACC.

About this clone: With the read ending 3 residues before the CDR3 end, the germline J gene is used to fill in that end. The chain joins TRBV10-2 to TRBJ2-1; no reliable D call. The V gene lost 6 bases and the J gene lost 0 bases, with 6 bases spanning the gap. Germline V gene data show CDR1 as WSHSY and CDR2 as SAAADI. This CDR3 has 13 amino acids. The covered CDR3 bases are TGCGCCAGCAGAACCAGCTCCTACAATGAG. The encoded protein is CASRTSSYNE. The CDR3 in full is CASRTSSYNEQFF.

This clone came up many times. At one boundary the junction diverges from the germline segment, which might be a read error. The sequenced fragment ends 3 residues before the CDR3 boundary, so the rest is inferred from the germline J gene. Other DNA sequences in this sample translate to the same CDR3. The chain carries TRBV7-7 and TRBJ1-3; D is possibly TRBD1 (6 bases). CDR1 and CDR2 (germline): SSHAT, FNYEAQ (reference sequence). The CDR3 length is 14 residues. The covered CDR3 bases are TGTGCTAGCAGCCAACAGGGTTACGGAAACACC. It encodes CASSQQGYGNT. The whole CDR3 is CASSQQGYGNTIYF.

To note about this clone: A read error is possible here, since a much larger clone lies one base away. With the read ending 3 residues before the CDR3 end, the germline J gene is used to fill in that end. The same CDR3 arises from other DNA sequences in this sample as well. This chain uses TRBV6-4 with TRBJ1-1, with D maybe TRBD1 (6 bases). Germline loops: CDR1 MRHNA, CDR2 SNTAGT. This CDR3 contains 14 residues. CDR3 DNA, as far as it was read: TGTGCCAGCAGTGTAGAGGGGGGGAGCACTGAG. Protein product: CASSVEGGSTE. The entire CDR3 reads CASSVEGGSTEAFF.

The sample holds many counts of this clone. The CDR3 goes on 3 residues after the read ends, and that part is filled in from the germline J gene. The J gene is TRBJ2-1, the V gene TRBV5-4, with D unresolved. V was pared by 2 bases and J by 2 bases, with 11 bases between. CDR3 length: 15 residues. Germline lookup yields CDR1 SGHNT and CDR2 YYREEE (reference sequence). Incomplete CDR3 DNA: TGTGCCAGCAGCTTTGATGGCGGCACCTACAATGAG. This encodes CASSFDGGTYNE. The CDR3 reads in full as CASSFDGGTYNEQFF.

This clone was counted ten times or more. Sequencing ends 3 residues short of the CDR3 end; the germline J gene provides the rest. The chain uses TRBV20-1 and TRBJ1-2; a possible D gene is TRBD1 (6 bases). Looked up from germline, CDR1 is DFQATT and CDR2 is SNEGSKA (reference sequence). The CDR3 has 13 residues. The sequenced CDR3 bases are TGCAGTGCCCAAAGCGGGGGGGCGCGGGGC. Translated: CSAQSGGARG. The complete CDR3 reads CSAQSGGARGYTF.

This clone has a count of ten or more. The read ends 3 residues early relative to the CDR3; the germline J gene fills the gap. The rearrangement joins TRBV7-9 to TRBJ1-2; 7 nucleotides agree with TRBD1. The CDR3 is 13 amino acids. Trimming at V came to 5 bases and at J to 5 bases, leaving 5 bases not matched to a gene. CDR1 SEHNR and CDR2 FQNEAQ come from the germline V gene (reference sequence). Here the CDR3 reads CASSPGQRYGYTF. The part of the CDR3 DNA that was read is TGTGCCAGCAGCCCGGGACAGCGATATGGC.

There are many counts of this clone. With the read ending 3 residues before the CDR3 end, the germline J gene is used to fill in that end. This chain uses TRBV19 with TRBJ2-7, with D hard to call. The germline V and J ends were trimmed by 1 base and 4 bases, with 8 bases remaining between them. This CDR3 has 13 residues. Germline CDR1 is LNHDA and CDR2 is SQIVND (reference sequence). The part of the CDR3 DNA that was read is TGTGCCAGTAGTATAGGAGGCGGATACGAG. It translates to CASSIGGGYE. The full CDR3 protein reads CASSIGGGYEQYF. The full variable domain, rest sourced from reference TRBV19 and TRBJ2-7, is DGGITQSPKYLFRKEGQNVTLSCEQNLNHDAMYWYRQDPGQGLRLIYYSQIVNDFQKGDIAEGYSVSREKKESFPLTVTSAQKNPTAFYLCASSIGGGYEQYFGPGTRLTVT.

Many counts were recorded for this clone. The CDR3 goes on 3 residues after the read ends, and that part is filled in from the germline J gene. The chain uses TRBV7-6 and TRBJ2-1; 7 positions match TRBD2. The V and J ends lost 0 bases and 4 bases, in that order; junction bases with no gene match: 6. CDR3 length equals 16 residues. Germline values: CDR1 SGHVS, CDR2 FNYEAQ. Partial CDR3 DNA: TGTGCCAGCAGCTTAGCCCCTGGGGGGGATTACAATGAG. It is translated as CASSLAPGGDYNE. The entire CDR3 is CASSLAPGGDYNEQFF.

This clone turned up a few times. The CDR3 end falls 3 residues outside the read, so it is completed with the germline J gene. This sequence joins TRBV7-3 and TRBJ1-2; perhaps TRBD1 as D (6 bases). Per germline, CDR1 SGHTA and CDR2 FQGTGA. The CDR3 covers 19 residues. The chain's CDR3 is CASSLIPHGLAGGTDTYTF. CDR3 DNA (partial): TGTGCCAGCAGCTTAATACCCCACGGACTAGCGGGGGGCACAGATACC.

The sample holds many counts of this clone. From the germline J gene comes the end of the CDR3, since the read stops 3 residues before it. This chain links TRBV2 with TRBJ2-3; TRBD1 matches 7 bases. V was clipped by 6 bases and J by 0 bases; unmatched bases: 6. From germline, CDR1 is SNHLY and CDR2 FYNNEI. The CDR3 runs to 15 residues. The CDR3 is CASSTGTASTDTQYF. The CDR3 bases that were read are TGTGCCAGCAGCACCGGGACAGCGAGCACAGATACG. Looking up the rest from reference TRBV2 and TRBJ2-3 gives the full variable domain: EPEVTQTPSHQVTQMGQEVILRCVPISNHLYFYWYRQILGQKVEFLVSFYNNEISEKSEIFDDQFSVERPDGSNFTLKIRSTKLEDSAMYFCASSTGTASTDTQYFGPGTRLTVL.

This clone was observed many times. The read ends 3 residues early relative to the CDR3; the germline J gene fills the gap. J is TRBJ2-3 and V is TRBV2; D gene unclear. The V and J ends lost 3 bases and 6 bases respectively, with 19 bases between them. This CDR3 comprises 16 residues. Germline values: CDR1 SNHLY, CDR2 FYNNEI. CDR3 DNA (partial): TGTGCCAGCAGTGAGTACTCGCTAGGCCGAAGGGATACG. Translated: CASSEYSLGRRDT. Given in full, the CDR3 is CASSEYSLGRRDTQYF.

This clone was picked up many times. The read finishes 3 residues shy of the CDR3 end, and the germline J gene is used to complete it. This sequence joins TRBV5-1 and TRBJ2-3; D perhaps matches TRBD2 (5 bases). Looked up from germline, CDR1 is SGHRS and CDR2 is YFSETQ. Between the trimmed V and J ends, which lost 1 base and 2 bases, there was a span of 8 bases. This CDR3 region has 14 residues. CDR3 residues: CASSLSSPTDTQYF. CDR3 DNA (partial): TGCGCCAGCAGCTTGTCTAGCCCCACAGATACG.

This clone was counted ten times or more. The CDR3 end is not reached by the read, which stops 3 residues before it; the germline J gene fills it in. The chain carries TRBV7-2 and TRBJ2-3; tentatively, D is TRBD2 (5 bases). Germline-derived CDR1 and CDR2 are SGHTA and FQGNSA. This CDR3 comprises 14 residues. With 0 bases removed from V and 4 bases from J, the gap between germline ends came to 8 bases. Incomplete CDR3 DNA: TGTGCCAGCAGCTTAGCGGCTAGCCCAGATACG. Translation: CASSLAASPDT. The entire CDR3 is CASSLAASPDTQYF.

This clone was recorded many times. CDR3 region: CASSYSGGSYNEQFF. The CDR3 bases that were read are TGTGCCAGCAGCTATAGCGGGGGCTCCTACAATGAG. The rearrangement uses TRBV5-4 and TRBJ2-1, with TRBD2 identical over 9 bases. The read gets to within 3 residues of the CDR3 end, and the germline J gene fills in the rest. CDR1 SGHNT and CDR2 YYREEE come from the germline V gene (reference sequence). Trimming took 3 bases from V and 0 from J; bases not matched to a gene: 1. This CDR3 spans 15 amino acids.